This T cell receptor (beta chain) comes out of a study of cytomegalovirus exposure and HLA in healthy donors. With 4 bases removed from V and 3 bases from J, the gap between germline ends came to 14 bases. CDR1 and CDR2 (germline): SGHTS, YDEGEE. The CDR3 has 14 residues. PCR amplification relied on 60 Vbeta primers (plus 13 Jbeta primers). The protocol was immunoSEQ multiplex PCR, while the TCRdb copy is restricted to in-frame clones and leaves out a portion. The table lists about 100,000 clones, more than 65% of them singletons. This TCR was recovered from a man younger than 40 in good health and CMV-seronegative. Material: PBMCs. The chain is built from TRBV5-8 and TRBJ2-7; weak D call: TRBD2 (6 bases). The CDR3 bases are TGTGCCAGCAGCCCCCGGGACTCCTACTACGAGCAGTACTTC. It codes for CASSPRDSYYEQYF.